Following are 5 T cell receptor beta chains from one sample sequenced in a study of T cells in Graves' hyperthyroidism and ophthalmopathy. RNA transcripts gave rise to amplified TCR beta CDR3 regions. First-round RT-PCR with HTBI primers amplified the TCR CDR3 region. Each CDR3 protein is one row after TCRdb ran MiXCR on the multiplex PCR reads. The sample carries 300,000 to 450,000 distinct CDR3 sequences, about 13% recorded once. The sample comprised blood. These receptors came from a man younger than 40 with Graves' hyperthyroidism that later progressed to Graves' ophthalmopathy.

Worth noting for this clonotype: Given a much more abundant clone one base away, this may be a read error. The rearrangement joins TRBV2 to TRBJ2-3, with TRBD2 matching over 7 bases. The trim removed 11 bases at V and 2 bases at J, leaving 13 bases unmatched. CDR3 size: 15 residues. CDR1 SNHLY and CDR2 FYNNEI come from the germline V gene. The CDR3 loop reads CAGTGGVAITDTQYF. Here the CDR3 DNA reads TGTGCCGGCACTGGGGGGGTGGCCATCACAGATACGCAGTATTTT.

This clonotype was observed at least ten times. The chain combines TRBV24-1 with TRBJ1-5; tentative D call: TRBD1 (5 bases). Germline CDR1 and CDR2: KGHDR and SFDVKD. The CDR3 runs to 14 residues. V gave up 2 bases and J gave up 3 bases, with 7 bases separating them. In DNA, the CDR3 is TGTGCCACCAGTGATTGGGGGAACAATCAGCCCCAGCATTTT. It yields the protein CATSDWGNNQPQHF.

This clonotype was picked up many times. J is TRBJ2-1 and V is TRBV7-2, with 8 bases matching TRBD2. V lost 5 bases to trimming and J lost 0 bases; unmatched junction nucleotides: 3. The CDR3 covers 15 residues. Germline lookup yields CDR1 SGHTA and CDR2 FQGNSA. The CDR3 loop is CASSQTSGSYNEQFF. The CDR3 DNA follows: TGTGCCAGCAGCCAAACTAGCGGCTCCTACAATGAGCAGTTCTTC.

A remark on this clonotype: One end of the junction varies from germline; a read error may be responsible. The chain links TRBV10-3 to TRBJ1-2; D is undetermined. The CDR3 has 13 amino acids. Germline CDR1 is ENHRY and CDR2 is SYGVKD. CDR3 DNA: TGTGCCATCAGTGAGTGGAGGAACTCTGGCTACACCTTC. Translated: CAISEWRNSGYTF.

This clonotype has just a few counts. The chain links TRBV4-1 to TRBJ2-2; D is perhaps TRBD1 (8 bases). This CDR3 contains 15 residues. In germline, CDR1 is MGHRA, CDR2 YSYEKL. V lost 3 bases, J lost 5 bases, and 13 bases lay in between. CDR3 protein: CASSHDRGGTGELFF. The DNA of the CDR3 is TGCGCCAGCAGCCACGACAGGGGAGGGACCGGGGAGCTGTTTTTT.